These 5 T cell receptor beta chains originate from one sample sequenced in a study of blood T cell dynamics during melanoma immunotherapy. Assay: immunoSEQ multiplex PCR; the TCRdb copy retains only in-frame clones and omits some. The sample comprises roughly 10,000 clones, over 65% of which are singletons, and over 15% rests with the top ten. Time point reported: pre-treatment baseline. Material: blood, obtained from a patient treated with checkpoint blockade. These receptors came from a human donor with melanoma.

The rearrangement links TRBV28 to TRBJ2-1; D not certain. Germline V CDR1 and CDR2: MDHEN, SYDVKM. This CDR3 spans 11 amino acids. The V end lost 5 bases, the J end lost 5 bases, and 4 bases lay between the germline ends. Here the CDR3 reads CASSPHNEQFF. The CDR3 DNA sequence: TGTGCCAGCAGTCCGCACAATGAGCAGTTCTTC.

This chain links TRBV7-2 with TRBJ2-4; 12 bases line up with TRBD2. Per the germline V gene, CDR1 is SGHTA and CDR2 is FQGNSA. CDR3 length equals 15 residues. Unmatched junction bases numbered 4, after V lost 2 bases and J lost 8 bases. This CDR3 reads CASSLQTSGSDIQYF. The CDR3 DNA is TGTGCCAGCAGCTTACAGACTAGCGGGAGTGACATTCAGTACTTC.

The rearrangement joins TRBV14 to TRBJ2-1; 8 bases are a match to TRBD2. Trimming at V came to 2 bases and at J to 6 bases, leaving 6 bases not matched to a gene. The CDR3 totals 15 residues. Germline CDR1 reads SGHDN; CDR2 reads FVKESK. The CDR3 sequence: CASSQMAGGSNEQFF. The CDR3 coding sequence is TGTGCCAGCAGCCAAATGGCGGGAGGATCCAATGAGCAGTTCTTC. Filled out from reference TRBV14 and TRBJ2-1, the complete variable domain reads EAGVTQFPSHSVIEKGQTVTLRCDPISGHDNLYWYRRVMGKEIKFLLHFVKESKQDESGMPNNRFLAERTGGTYSTLKVQPAELEDSGVYFCASSQMAGGSNEQFFGPGTRLTVL.

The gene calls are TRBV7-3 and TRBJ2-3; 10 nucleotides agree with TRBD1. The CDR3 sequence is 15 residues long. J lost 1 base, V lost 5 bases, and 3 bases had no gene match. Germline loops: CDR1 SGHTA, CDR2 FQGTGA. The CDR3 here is CASSLTGGRTDTQYF. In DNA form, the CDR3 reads TGTGCCAGCAGCCTGACAGGGGGCCGCACAGATACGCAGTATTTT.

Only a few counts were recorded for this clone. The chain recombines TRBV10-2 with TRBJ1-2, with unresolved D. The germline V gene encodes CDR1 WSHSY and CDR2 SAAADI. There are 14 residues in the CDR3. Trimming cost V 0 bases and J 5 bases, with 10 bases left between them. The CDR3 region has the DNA TGCGCCAGCAGTGAGTCGTCCCTTCAATATGGCTACACCTTC. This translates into CASSESSLQYGYTF.